Each of the 28 T cell receptor beta chains below was sequenced from the same sample in a study of T cell responses to AZD1222 COVID-19 vaccine. Some clones are missing from TCRdb's copy, which holds only in-frame ones; the method was immunoSEQ multiplex PCR. The profile shows approximately 130,000 clones, 70% to 90% of them singletons. The sample was peripheral blood, taken 28 days after the second AZD1222 dose. The receptors were sampled from an adult who received the AZD1222 COVID-19 vaccine.

V gene TRBV18 combines with J gene TRBJ2-7; D gene uncertain. The CDR3 extends over 13 amino acids. Germline V gene sequence: CDR1 KGHSH, CDR2 LQKENI. Trimming cost V 1 base and J 1 base, with 5 bases left between them. CDR3 DNA: TGTGCCAGCTCACCACTAGCATCCTACGAGCAGTACTTC. Encoded protein: CASSPLASYEQYF.

The V and J genes are TRBV29-1 and TRBJ2-7, with D possibly TRBD2 on 6 matching bases. This CDR3 comprises 15 residues. CDR1 is SQVTM and CDR2 is ANQGSEA in the germline V gene. Trimming shortened V by 1 base and J by 3 bases, and 16 bases separated the two germline ends. For the CDR3, the DNA is TGCAGCGTTGAAGGAATCGAGCACGGGAGCTACGAGCAGTACTTC. Amino acids: CSVEGIEHGSYEQYF.

This chain links TRBV9 with TRBJ1-6; maybe TRBD1 (5 bases). The V and J ends lost 4 bases and 7 bases respectively, with 15 bases between them. The CDR3 contains 15 residues. Germline V lookup: CDR1 SGDLS, CDR2 YYNGEE. The CDR3 bases are TGTGCCAGCAGCCCGGGGCAGACCGTGAATTCACCCCTCCACTTT. Amino acid sequence: CASSPGQTVNSPLHF.

This rearrangement joins TRBV12-5 to TRBJ1-1; D uncertain. Germline V lookup: CDR1 LGHNT, CDR2 FRNRAP. The CDR3 is 15 residues long. V lost 1 base, J lost 0 bases, and 9 bases lay in between. The CDR3 protein is CASGLGGVLNTEAFF. The CDR3 nucleotides read TGTGCTAGTGGTTTGGGGGGAGTTCTGAACACTGAAGCTTTCTTT.

This clone is a singleton in its sample. The chain employs TRBV2 and TRBJ1-2, with TRBD1 identical over 10 bases. The ends lost 3 bases at V and 4 bases at J; junction bases unmatched: 5. CDR1 is SNHLY, CDR2 FYNNEI, per germline. This CDR3 is 15 amino acids long. CDR3 bases: TGTGCCAGCAGTGACATGGGACAGGGGAGCTATGGCTACACCTTC. It specifies CASSDMGQGSYGYTF. Together with reference TRBV2 and TRBJ1-2, the CDR3 gives the full variable domain: EPEVTQTPSHQVTQMGQEVILRCVPISNHLYFYWYRQILGQKVEFLVSFYNNEISEKSEIFDDQFSVERPDGSNFTLKIRSTKLEDSAMYFCASSDMGQGSYGYTFGSGTRLTVV.

V gene TRBV5-1 combines with J gene TRBJ1-1; D is ambiguous. The CDR3 spans 13 residues. Germline V CDR1 and CDR2: SGHRS, YFSETQ. Trimming pared 7 bases from V and 1 base from J, leaving 11 bases between. The CDR3 DNA sequence: TGCGCCAGCTCCCAACAAGAGAACACTGAAGCTTTCTTT. This encodes CASSQQENTEAFF.

The chain carries TRBV4-1 and TRBJ1-2; D is undetermined. The CDR3 is 16 amino acids. Between the trimmed V and J ends, which lost 5 bases and 7 bases, there was a span of 23 bases. Germline CDR1 and CDR2: MGHRA and YSYEKL. CDR3 sequence reads: CASSARSPQFYVGYTF. CDR3 nucleotide sequence: TGCGCCAGCAGCGCAAGATCCCCACAGTTCTATGTTGGCTACACCTTC.

This rearrangement joins TRBV10-1 to TRBJ2-1; D ambiguous. The ends were cut back, 5 bases at V and 5 bases at J, with 13 bases in the middle. This CDR3 is built from 14 residues. Germline lookup yields CDR1 WNHNN and CDR2 SYGVQD (reference sequence). CDR3 amino acids: CASSSNPQDNEQFF. The CDR3 nucleotides are TGCGCCAGCAGTTCGAACCCTCAGGACAATGAGCAGTTCTTC.

A remark on this clone: Germline is not matched at one junction end, which may reflect a read error. This chain joins TRBV7-9 and TRBJ2-5, with 9 bases that match TRBD2. Per germline, CDR1 SEHNR and CDR2 FQNEAQ (reference sequence). The CDR3 has 13 amino acids. Here the CDR3 DNA reads TGTGCCAGCAGCCAGCCAGGGAGCGGGGGGCTCCACTTC. Its translation: CASSQPGSGGLHF.

The count of this clone is one. The chain has TRBV4-1 and TRBJ1-2; D may be TRBD1 (6 bases). The CDR3 length is 16 residues. The germline V gene encodes CDR1 MGHRA and CDR2 YSYEKL. V was shortened by 2 bases and J by 0 bases, with 13 bases between the two germline ends. The CDR3 nucleotides read TGCGCCAGCAGCCAACAGGGGAGCGTAGCTAACTATGGCTACACCTTC. Its protein is CASSQQGSVANYGYTF.

This rearrangement joins TRBV27 to TRBJ1-6; unclear D gene. V lost 7 bases and J 8 bases, leaving 12 bases between the germline ends. This CDR3 is 13 amino acids long. Germline V gene data show CDR1 as MNHEY and CDR2 as SMNVEV (reference sequence). CDR3 amino acids: CASKGWVDSPLHF. The CDR3 nucleotides are TGTGCCAGCAAAGGCTGGGTGGATTCACCCCTCCACTTT.

The rearrangement uses TRBV7-9 and TRBJ2-5; perhaps D is TRBD1 or TRBD2 (5 bases each). The V end was cut by 1 base, the J end by 4 bases, with 10 bases between. This CDR3 is 14 amino acids long. From germline, CDR1 is SEHNR and CDR2 FQNEAQ (reference sequence). CDR3 loop: CASSLGGTPETQYF. The DNA of the CDR3 is TGTGCCAGCAGCTTAGGTGGGACCCCAGAGACCCAGTACTTC.

J is TRBJ2-1 and V is TRBV7-8, with D perhaps matching TRBD1 or TRBD2 (5 bases each). The V end lost 5 bases, the J end lost 8 bases, and 10 bases lay between the germline ends. Germline CDR1 is SGHVS and CDR2 is FQNEAQ. CDR3 length: 12 residues. The CDR3 reads CASSRRGYEQFF. CDR3 DNA: TGTGCCAGCAGCCGACGGGGCTATGAGCAGTTCTTC.

The rearrangement joins TRBV7-7 to TRBJ2-5; 10 bases match TRBD2. Trimming removed 1 base from V and 5 bases from J; junction bases left unmatched: 7. Germline CDR1 SSHAT, CDR2 FNYEAQ (reference sequence). The CDR3 sequence is 16 residues long. CDR3: CASSLERTSGGETQYF. The CDR3 DNA follows: TGTGCCAGCAGCTTAGAGAGGACTAGCGGAGGGGAGACCCAGTACTTC.

The chain links TRBV18 to TRBJ2-3; 12 bases are a match to TRBD2. The V segment lost 4 bases and the J segment 2 bases; nucleotides outside the gene matches: 7. Germline V CDR1 and CDR2: KGHSH, LQKENI. This CDR3 comprises 17 residues. CDR3 in amino acids: CASSRQTSGGVTDTQYF. For the CDR3, the DNA is TGTGCCAGCTCACGTCAGACTAGCGGGGGAGTCACAGATACGCAGTATTTT.

The chain links TRBV6-1 to TRBJ1-5, with D perhaps TRBD1 (5 bases). Germline values: CDR1 MNHNS, CDR2 SASEGT. The V gene lost 0 bases and the J gene lost 5 bases, with 11 bases spanning the gap. The CDR3 is 15 residues long. CDR3 residues: CASSEAGWGYQPQHF. In nucleotides, the CDR3 is TGTGCCAGCAGTGAAGCAGGTTGGGGGTATCAGCCCCAGCATTTT.

The V gene is TRBV30, the J gene TRBJ1-2; D gene ambiguous. Trimming removed 2 bases at V and 4 bases at J, with 5 bases between. CDR1 and CDR2 from the germline V gene are GTSNPN and SVGIG (reference sequence). There are 11 residues in the CDR3. The CDR3, as DNA: TGTGCCTGGAGTTTGGGCTATGGCTACACCTTC. It is translated as CAWSLGYGYTF.

The V gene is TRBV30, the J gene TRBJ1-6; D remains unclear. V was shortened by 2 bases and J by 5 bases, with 13 bases between the two germline ends. Germline lookup yields CDR1 GTSNPN and CDR2 SVGIG (reference sequence). The CDR3 sequence is 15 residues long. The CDR3 here is CAWSFGLTDNSPLHF. The DNA for the CDR3 is TGTGCCTGGAGTTTTGGGCTGACCGATAATTCACCCCTCCACTTT.

The CDR3 reads CASSLRQRVSSGNTIYF. The CDR3 nucleotides read TGTGCCAGCAGCCTAAGGCAGCGGGTGAGCTCTGGAAACACCATATATTTT. The chain carries TRBV7-8 and TRBJ1-3; D gene ambiguous. Trimming shortened V by 5 bases and J by 0 bases, and 17 bases separated the two germline ends. Germline CDR1 reads SGHVS; CDR2 reads FQNEAQ. CDR3 length: 17 amino acids.

The chain links TRBV7-2 to TRBJ2-5; no definite D call. V shed 5 bases and J shed 4 bases, with 11 bases lying between them. Germline V CDR1 and CDR2: SGHTA, FQGNSA. This CDR3 has 13 amino acids. The CDR3 sequence: CASSQSNAETQYF. The CDR3 nucleotides are TGTGCCAGCAGCCAGAGCAATGCAGAGACCCAGTACTTC.

The rearrangement joins TRBV19 to TRBJ1-2; 8 bases match TRBD1. Germline assignment: CDR1 LNHDA and CDR2 SQIVND (reference sequence). This CDR3 has 17 residues. Trimming cost V 2 bases and J 4 bases; bases outside gene matches: 12. CDR3 loop: CASSISNRDRFPYGYTF. For the CDR3, the DNA is TGTGCCAGTAGTATATCAAACCGGGACAGGTTTCCCTATGGCTACACCTTC. The full variable domain, its missing parts supplied by reference TRBV19 and TRBJ1-2, is DGGITQSPKYLFRKEGQNVTLSCEQNLNHDAMYWYRQDPGQGLRLIYYSQIVNDFQKGDIAEGYSVSREKKESFPLTVTSAQKNPTAFYLCASSISNRDRFPYGYTFGSGTRLTVV.

The chain employs TRBV2 and TRBJ1-1; D is undetermined. The germline CDR1 and CDR2 sequences are SNHLY and FYNNEI. Trimming shortened V by 10 bases and J by 3 bases, and 9 bases separated the two germline ends. The CDR3 loop spans 11 amino acids. The CDR3 coding sequence is TGTGCCACCGGACTGCACACTGAAGCTTTCTTT. It translates to CATGLHTEAFF. The variable domain in full, with the rest retrieved from reference TRBV2 and TRBJ1-1, is EPEVTQTPSHQVTQMGQEVILRCVPISNHLYFYWYRQILGQKVEFLVSFYNNEISEKSEIFDDQFSVERPDGSNFTLKIRSTKLEDSAMYFCATGLHTEAFFGQGTRLTVV.

The rearrangement uses TRBV5-5 and TRBJ2-4; D is possibly TRBD2 (5 bases). V lost 0 bases and J 7 bases, leaving 8 bases between the germline ends. The CDR3 contains 13 residues. From germline, CDR1 is SGHKS and CDR2 YYEKEE (reference sequence). DNA for the CDR3: TGTGCCAGCAGCTTGGAAAGGACTAACATTCAGTACTTC. This gives the protein CASSLERTNIQYF.

The V gene is TRBV29-1, the J gene TRBJ1-2, with 7 bases aligning to TRBD1. J was trimmed by 6 bases and V by 1 base; bases with no gene match: 23. From germline, CDR1 is SQVTM and CDR2 ANQGSEA. CDR3 length: 19 residues. The CDR3: CSVEGGVTGSQIKGHGYTF. CDR3 in DNA: TGCAGCGTTGAAGGCGGGGTGACAGGGTCACAGATCAAGGGCCATGGCTACACCTTC. Drawing the rest from reference TRBV29-1 and TRBJ1-2, the complete variable domain is SAVISQKPSRDICQRGTSLTIQCQVDSQVTMMFWYRQQPGQSLTLIATANQGSEATYESGFVIDKFPISRPNLTFSTLTVSNMSPEDSSIYLCSVEGGVTGSQIKGHGYTFGSGTRLTVV.

J is TRBJ1-5 and V is TRBV6-1, with D uncertain. CDR1 is MNHNS, CDR2 SASEGT, per germline. The CDR3 spans 19 residues. Trimming took 4 bases from V and 3 from J, leaving 25 bases between them. CDR3: CASSARPLTGGLNNQPQHF. The DNA of the CDR3 is TGTGCCAGCAGTGCCCGCCCCCTCACTGGAGGTCTTAACAATCAGCCCCAGCATTTT.

This chain links TRBV2 with TRBJ2-7, with no clear D. Per germline, CDR1 SNHLY and CDR2 FYNNEI. V shed 4 bases and J shed 3 bases, with 4 bases lying between them. The CDR3 sequence is 11 residues long. DNA for the CDR3: TGTGCCAGCAGTGGATACTACGAGCAGTACTTC. Translation: CASSGYYEQYF.

This chain joins TRBV5-4 and TRBJ2-2; no definite D call. The length of the CDR3 is 12 residues. V was cut by 0 bases and J by 7 bases, with 4 bases left in between. CDR1 and CDR2 (germline): SGHNT, YYREEE (reference sequence). This CDR3 reads CASSLDGGELFF. The CDR3 DNA sequence: TGTGCCAGCAGCTTGGATGGCGGGGAGCTGTTTTTT.

This clone came up once. The CDR3 region has the DNA TGTGCCAGCAGTAGCCCTCGGACGGACTATGGCTACACCTTC. Translating it yields CASSSPRTDYGYTF. The chain has TRBV6-2 or TRBV6-3 and TRBJ1-2; D ambiguous. Trimming removed 5 bases from V and 3 bases from J, with 13 bases in between. CDR1 is MNHEY and CDR2 is SVGEGT in the germline V gene. The CDR3 contains 14 residues.